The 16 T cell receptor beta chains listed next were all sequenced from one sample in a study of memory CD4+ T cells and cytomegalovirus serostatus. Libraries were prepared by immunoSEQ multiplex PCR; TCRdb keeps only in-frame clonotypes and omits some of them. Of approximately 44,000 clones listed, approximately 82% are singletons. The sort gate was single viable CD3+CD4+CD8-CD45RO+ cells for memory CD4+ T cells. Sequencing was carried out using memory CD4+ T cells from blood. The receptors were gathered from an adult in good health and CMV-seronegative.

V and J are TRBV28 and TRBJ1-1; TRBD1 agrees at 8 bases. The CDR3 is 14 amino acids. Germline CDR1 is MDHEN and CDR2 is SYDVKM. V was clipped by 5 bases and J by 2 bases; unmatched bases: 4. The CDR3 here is CASSRGQANTEAFF. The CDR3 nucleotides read TGTGCCAGCAGTAGGGGACAGGCCAACACTGAAGCTTTCTTT.

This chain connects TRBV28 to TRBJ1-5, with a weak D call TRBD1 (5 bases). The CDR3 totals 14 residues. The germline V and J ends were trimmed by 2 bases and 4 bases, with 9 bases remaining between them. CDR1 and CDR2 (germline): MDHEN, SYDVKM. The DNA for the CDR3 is TGTGCCAGCAGTTTAGGGGGGGGAAATCAGCCCCAGCATTTT. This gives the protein CASSLGGGNQPQHF. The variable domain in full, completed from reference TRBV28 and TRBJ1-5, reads DVKVTQSSRYLVKRTGEKVFLECVQDMDHENMFWYRQDPGLGLRLIYFSYDVKMKEKGDIPEGYSVSREKKERFSLILESASTNQTSMYLCASSLGGGNQPQHFGDGTRLSIL.

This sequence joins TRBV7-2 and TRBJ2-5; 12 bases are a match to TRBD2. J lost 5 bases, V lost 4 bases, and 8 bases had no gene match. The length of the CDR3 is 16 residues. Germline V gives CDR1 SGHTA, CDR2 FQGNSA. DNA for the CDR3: TGTGCCAGCAGCTATCAGGGACTAGCGGGTCGGGAGACCCAGTACTTC. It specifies CASSYQGLAGRETQYF.

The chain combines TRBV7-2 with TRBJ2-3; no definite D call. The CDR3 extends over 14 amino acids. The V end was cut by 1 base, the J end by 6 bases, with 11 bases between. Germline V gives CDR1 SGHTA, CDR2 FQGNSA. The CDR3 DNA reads TGTGCCAGCAGCTTAGTGTTACACGGCGATACGCAGTATTTT. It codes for CASSLVLHGDTQYF.

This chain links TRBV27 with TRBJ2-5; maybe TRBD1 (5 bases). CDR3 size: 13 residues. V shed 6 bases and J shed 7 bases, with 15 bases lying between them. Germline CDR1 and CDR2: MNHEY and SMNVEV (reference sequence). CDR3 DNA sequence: TGTGCCAGCAGAACTACAGGAGAGGCGACCCAGTACTTC. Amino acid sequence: CASRTTGEATQYF.

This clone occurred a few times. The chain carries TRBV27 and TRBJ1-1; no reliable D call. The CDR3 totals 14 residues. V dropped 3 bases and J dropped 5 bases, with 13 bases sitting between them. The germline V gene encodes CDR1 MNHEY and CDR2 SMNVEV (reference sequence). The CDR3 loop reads CASSFSGGVTEAFF. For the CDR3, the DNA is TGTGCCAGCAGTTTTTCTGGCGGCGTAACTGAAGCTTTCTTT.

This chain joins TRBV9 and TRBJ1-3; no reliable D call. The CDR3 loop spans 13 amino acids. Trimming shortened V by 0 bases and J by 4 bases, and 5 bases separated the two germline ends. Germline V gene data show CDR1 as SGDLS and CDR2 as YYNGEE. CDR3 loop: CASSVDGGNTIYF. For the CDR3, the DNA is TGTGCCAGCAGCGTAGATGGAGGAAACACCATATATTTT.

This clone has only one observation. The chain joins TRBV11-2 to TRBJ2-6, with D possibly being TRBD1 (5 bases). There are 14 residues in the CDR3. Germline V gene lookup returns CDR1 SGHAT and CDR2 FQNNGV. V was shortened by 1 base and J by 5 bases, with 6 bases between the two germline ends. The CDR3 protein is CASSLAGRANVLTF. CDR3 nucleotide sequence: TGTGCCAGCAGCTTAGCAGGGAGGGCCAACGTCCTGACTTTC.

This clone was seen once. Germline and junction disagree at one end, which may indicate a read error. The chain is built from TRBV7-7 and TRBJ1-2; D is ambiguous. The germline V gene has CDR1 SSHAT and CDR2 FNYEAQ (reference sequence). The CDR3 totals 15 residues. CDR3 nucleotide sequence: TGTGCTAGCAGCGCTGCTAGGCCCGGAAACTATGGCTACACCTTC. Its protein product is CASSAARPGNYGYTF.

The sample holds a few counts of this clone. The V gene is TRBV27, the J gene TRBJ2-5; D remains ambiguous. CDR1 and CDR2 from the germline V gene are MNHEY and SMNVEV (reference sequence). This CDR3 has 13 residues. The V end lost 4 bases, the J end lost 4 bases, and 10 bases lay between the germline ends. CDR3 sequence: CASSSWPGETQYF. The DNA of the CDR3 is TGTGCCAGCAGTTCATGGCCAGGAGAGACCCAGTACTTC.

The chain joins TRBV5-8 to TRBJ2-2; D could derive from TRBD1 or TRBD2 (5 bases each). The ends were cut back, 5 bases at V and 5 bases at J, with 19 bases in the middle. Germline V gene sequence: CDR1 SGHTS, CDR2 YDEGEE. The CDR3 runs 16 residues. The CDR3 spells CASRRLRGTSTGELFF. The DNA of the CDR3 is TGTGCCAGCAGAAGATTGAGGGGAACGTCGACCGGGGAGCTGTTTTTT.

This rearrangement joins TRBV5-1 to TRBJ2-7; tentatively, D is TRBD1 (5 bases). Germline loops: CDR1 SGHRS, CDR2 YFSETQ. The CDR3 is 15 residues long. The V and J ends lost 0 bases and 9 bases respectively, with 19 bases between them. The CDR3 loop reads CASSLDDSEPWGQYF. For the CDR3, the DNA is TGCGCCAGCAGCTTGGATGACAGCGAACCTTGGGGGCAGTACTTC.

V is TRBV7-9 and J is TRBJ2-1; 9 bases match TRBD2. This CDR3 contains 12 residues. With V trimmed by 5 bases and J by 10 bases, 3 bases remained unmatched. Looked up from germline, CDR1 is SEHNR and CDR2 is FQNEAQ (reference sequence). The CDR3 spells CASSDLAGEQFF. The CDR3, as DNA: TGTGCCAGCAGCGATCTAGCGGGGGAGCAGTTCTTC.

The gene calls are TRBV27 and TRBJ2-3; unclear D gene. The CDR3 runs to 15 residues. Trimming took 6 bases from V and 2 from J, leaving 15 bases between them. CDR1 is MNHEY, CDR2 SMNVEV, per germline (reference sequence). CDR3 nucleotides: TGTGCCAGCAGGGGGTTTTTGGCTGTCACAGATACGCAGTATTTT. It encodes CASRGFLAVTDTQYF.

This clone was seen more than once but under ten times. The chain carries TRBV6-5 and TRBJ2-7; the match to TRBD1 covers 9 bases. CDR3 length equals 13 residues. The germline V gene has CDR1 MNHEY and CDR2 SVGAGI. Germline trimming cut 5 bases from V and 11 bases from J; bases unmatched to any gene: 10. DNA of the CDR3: TGTGCCAGCAGTAGGACCTGGGACAGGGCCGAGTACTTC. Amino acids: CASSRTWDRAEYF.

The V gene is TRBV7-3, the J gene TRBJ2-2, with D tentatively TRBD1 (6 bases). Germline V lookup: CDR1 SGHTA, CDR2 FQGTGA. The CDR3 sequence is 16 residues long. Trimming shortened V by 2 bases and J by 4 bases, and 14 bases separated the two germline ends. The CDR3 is CASSLFPPGATGELFF. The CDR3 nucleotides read TGTGCCAGCAGCTTATTCCCCCCAGGGGCCACCGGGGAGCTGTTTTTT.